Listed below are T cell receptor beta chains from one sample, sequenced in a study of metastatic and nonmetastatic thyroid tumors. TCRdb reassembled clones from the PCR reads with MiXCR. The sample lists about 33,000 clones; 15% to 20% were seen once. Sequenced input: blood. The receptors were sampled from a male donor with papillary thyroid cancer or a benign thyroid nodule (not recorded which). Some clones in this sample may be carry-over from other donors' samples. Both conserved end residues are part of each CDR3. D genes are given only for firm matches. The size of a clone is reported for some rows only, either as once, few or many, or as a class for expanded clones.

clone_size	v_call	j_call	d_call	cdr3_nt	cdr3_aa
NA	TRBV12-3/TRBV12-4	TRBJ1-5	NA	TGTGCCAGCAGTTACGGAGAGAATCAGCCCCAGCATTTT	CASSYGENQPQHF
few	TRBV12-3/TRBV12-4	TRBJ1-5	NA	TGTGCCAGCACCCCGGACATTGGGGATCGGCCCCAGCATTTT	CASTPDIGDRPQHF
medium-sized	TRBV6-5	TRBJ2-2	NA	TGTGCCAGCAGTTACTCCGCCGGGGAGCTGTTTTTT	CASSYSAGELFF
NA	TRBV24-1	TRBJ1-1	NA	TGTGCCACCAGTGATTGGGGGCTTGGGGAAGCTTTCTTT	CATSDWGLGEAFF
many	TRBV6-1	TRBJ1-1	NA	TGTGCCAGCAGTGACAGGGTAGTGGCTGAAGCTTTCTTT	CASSDRVVAEAFF
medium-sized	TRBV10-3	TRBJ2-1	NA	TGTGCCATCAGTGAGAGGTATGAGCAGTTCTTC	CAISERYEQFF
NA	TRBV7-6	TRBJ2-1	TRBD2	TGTGCCAGCAGCCTTAGAGGGACTAGCGATGAGCAGTTCTTC	CASSLRGTSDEQFF
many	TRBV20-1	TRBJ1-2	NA	TGCAGTGCTAGAGATCTTCCCCGGGGAGGCTATGGCTACACCTTC	CSARDLPRGGYGYTF
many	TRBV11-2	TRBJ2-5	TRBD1	TGTGCCAGCAGCACAAGACAGGGGGCCGTTCGGGAGACCCAGTACTTC	CASSTRQGAVRETQYF
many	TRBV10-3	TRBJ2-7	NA	TGTGCCATCAGCTCCGACACCTCCTACGAGCAGTACTTC	CAISSDTSYEQYF
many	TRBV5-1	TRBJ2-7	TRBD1	TGCGCCAGCAGCTTGGCGGGACAGGGTCAATCCTACGAGCAGTACTTC	CASSLAGQGQSYEQYF
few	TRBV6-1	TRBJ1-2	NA	TGTGCCACCCGCGGGCGAATCACTCAGGGAGTCGGCTATGGCTACACCTTC	CATRGRITQGVGYGYTF
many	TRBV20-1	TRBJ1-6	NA	TGCAGTGCTAGAGAAGAGCAGGGTAATTCACCCCTCCACTTT	CSAREEQGNSPLHF
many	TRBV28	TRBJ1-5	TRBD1	TGTGCCAGCGGCGGGACAGGTCCTCCTCAGGGGATACTGGCCCAGCATTTT	CASGGTGPPQGILAQHF
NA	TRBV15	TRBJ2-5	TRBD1	TGTGCCACCAGCAGATGTCTAACAGGGGGCAAAGAGACCCAGTACTTC	CATSRCLTGGKETQYF
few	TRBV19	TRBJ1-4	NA	TGTGCCAGTAGTAAGGCACGGGATGAAAAACTGTTTTTT	CASSKARDEKLFF
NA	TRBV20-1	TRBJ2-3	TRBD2	TGCAGTGCTAGAGATCGGCTAGCGGGAGACTCAGATACGCAGTATTTT	CSARDRLAGDSDTQYF
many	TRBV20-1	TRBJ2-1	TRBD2	TGCAGTGCTAGACAACTAGCGGGGGCCCACAATGAGCAGTTCTTC	CSARQLAGAHNEQFF
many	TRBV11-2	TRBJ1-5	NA	TGTGCCAGCAGCTTAGGTTCTGTCGGGAGCAATCAGCCCCAGCATTTT	CASSLGSVGSNQPQHF
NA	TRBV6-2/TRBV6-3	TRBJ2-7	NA	TGTGCCAGCATCCATCTCTACGAGCAGTACTTC	CASIHLYEQYF
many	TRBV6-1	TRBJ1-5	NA	TGTGCCAGCAGTGATGTCAAAGGGCAGCCCCAGCATTTT	CASSDVKGQPQHF
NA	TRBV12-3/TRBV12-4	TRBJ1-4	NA	TGTGTCAGCAGTCCTCCGGGGGGCCCAACTAATGAAAAACTGTTTTTT	CVSSPPGGPTNEKLFF
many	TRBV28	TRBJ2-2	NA	TGTGCCAGTGCCCGCACCGGGGAGCTGTTTTTT	CASARTGELFF
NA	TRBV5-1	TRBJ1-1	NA	TGCGCCAGCAGCTTAATAGTGAACACTGAAGCTTTCTTT	CASSLIVNTEAFF
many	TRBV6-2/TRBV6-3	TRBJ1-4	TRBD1	TGTGCCAGCAGCCCTGACAGGGTCAATGAAAAACTGTTTTTT	CASSPDRVNEKLFF
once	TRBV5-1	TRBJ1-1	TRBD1	TGCGCCAGCAGCACCCACCCGACAGGGCCAACTGAAGCTTTCTTT	CASSTHPTGPTEAFF
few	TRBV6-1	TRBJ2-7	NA	TGTGCCAGCAGAGGACTATCACCCTACGAGCAGTACTTC	CASRGLSPYEQYF
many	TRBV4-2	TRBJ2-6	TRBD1	TGTGCCAGCAGCCTACGCCGACAGGGATCCTCTGGGGCCAACGTCCTGACTTTC	CASSLRRQGSSGANVLTF
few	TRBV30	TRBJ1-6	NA	TGTGCCTGGAGTGTAACGGGTTTAAGGGGTTCACCCCTCCACTTT	CAWSVTGLRGSPLHF
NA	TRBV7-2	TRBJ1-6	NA	TGTGCCAGCAGCTCCTCGACAACGCCGGATTCACCCCTCCACTTT	CASSSSTTPDSPLHF
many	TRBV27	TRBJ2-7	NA	TGTGCCAGCAGTTTGGGGTTCGGTCGCTACGAGCAGTACTTC	CASSLGFGRYEQYF
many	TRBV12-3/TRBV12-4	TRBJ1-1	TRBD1	TGTGCCAGCAGTCGTGACAGGGGGGCCTCCCTAGACGCTTTCTTT	CASSRDRGASLDAFF
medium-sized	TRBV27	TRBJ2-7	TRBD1	TGTGCCAGCAGCGGACAGGAAGCCTCCTACGAGCAGTACTTC	CASSGQEASYEQYF
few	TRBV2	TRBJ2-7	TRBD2	TGTGCCAGCAAGTGGGCTAGCGGGACCTCCTACGAGCAGTACTTC	CASKWASGTSYEQYF
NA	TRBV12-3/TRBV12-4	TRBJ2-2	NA	TGTGCCAGCAACAGGCGGGCCGGTGAGCTGTTTTTC	CASNRRAGELFF
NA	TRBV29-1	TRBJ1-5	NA	TGCAGCGTTGACCCAGGCGGTAATCAGCCCCAGCATTTT	CSVDPGGNQPQHF
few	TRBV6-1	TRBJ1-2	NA	TGTGCCAGCATGGACCGGGACATGGTTATCCATGGCTACACCTTC	CASMDRDMVIHGYTF
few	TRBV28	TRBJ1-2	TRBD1	TGTGCCAGCAGTCCCGGACAGGGATTTGGTGGCTACACCTTC	CASSPGQGFGGYTF
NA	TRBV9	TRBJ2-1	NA	TGTGCCAGCAGCCTCTGTACCTTCGATGCTGATCAGTTCTTC	CASSLCTFDADQFF
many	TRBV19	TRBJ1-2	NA	TGTGCCAGTAGTATCACAGGGACGTATGGCTACACCTTC	CASSITGTYGYTF
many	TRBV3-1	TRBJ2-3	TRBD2	TGTGCCAGCAGCCAAGTCCGGCGGGAGCGGGGCACAGATACGCAGTATTTT	CASSQVRRERGTDTQYF